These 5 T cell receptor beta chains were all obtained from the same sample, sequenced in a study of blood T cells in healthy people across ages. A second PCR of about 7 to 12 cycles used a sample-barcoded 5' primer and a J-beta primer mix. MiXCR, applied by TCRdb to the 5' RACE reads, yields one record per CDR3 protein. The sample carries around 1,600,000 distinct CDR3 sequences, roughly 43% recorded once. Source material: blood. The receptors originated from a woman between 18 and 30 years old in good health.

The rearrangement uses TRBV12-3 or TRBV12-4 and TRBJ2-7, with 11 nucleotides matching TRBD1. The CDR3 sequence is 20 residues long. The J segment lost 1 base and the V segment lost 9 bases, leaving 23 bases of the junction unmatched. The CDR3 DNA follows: TGTGCCAGAAAAAATGACCGGGACAGGGGGTTTAGGGGCCGATCCTACGAGCAGTACTTC. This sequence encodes CARKNDRDRGFRGRSYEQYF.

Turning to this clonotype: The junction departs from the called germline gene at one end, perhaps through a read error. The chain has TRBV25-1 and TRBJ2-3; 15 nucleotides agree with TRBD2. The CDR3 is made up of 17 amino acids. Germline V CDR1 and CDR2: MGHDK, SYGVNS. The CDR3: CASSQGLAGGTGDTQYF. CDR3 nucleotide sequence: TGTGCCAGCAGTCAAGGACTAGCGGGAGGGACTGGGGATACGCAGTATTTC.

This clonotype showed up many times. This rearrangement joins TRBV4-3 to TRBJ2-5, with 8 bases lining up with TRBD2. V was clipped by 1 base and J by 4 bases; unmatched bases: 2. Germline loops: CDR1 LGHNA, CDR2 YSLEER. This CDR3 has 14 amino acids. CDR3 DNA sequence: TGCGCCAGCAGCCAAGGACTAGCGACAGAGACCCAGTACTTC. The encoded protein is CASSQGLATETQYF.

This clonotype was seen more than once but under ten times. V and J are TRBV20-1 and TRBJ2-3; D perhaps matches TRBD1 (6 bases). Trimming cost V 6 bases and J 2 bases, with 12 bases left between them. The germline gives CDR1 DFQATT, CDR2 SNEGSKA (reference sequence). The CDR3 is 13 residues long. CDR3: CSAPRGVTDTQYF. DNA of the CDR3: TGCAGTGCGCCCAGGGGCGTCACAGATACGCAGTATTTT.

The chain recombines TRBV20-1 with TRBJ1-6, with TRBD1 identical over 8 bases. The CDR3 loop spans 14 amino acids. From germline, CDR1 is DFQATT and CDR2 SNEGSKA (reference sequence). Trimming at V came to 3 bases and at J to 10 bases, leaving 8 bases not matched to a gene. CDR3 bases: TGCAGTGCTAGTCCCGGGACAGGTAGCTCACCCCTCCACTTT. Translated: CSASPGTGSSPLHF.